Given below is one T cell receptor beta chain in context. Its antigen is unknown. The V gene's germline CDR1 is SGHAT and CDR2 FQNNGV. There are 17 residues in the CDR3. V lost 2 bases, J lost 2 bases, and 13 bases lay in between. This record belongs to a study of cytomegalovirus exposure and HLA in healthy donors. Study background: One earlier analysis, a look at around 170 million T cells, found approximately 120 million unique TCR beta sequences. In terms of ancestry, the Caucasian-associated cluster contained around 79% of the 350 to 450 genotyped donors. Study findings and constraints: In most subjects, TCR beta sequences reportedly gave accurate predictions of HLA-A and HLA-B alleles.

Vbeta (60) and Jbeta (13) primers were used in the PCR. Original processing notes: Among the unique TCR beta chains that a later analysis counted, around 72 million in all, 9.5 million to 11 million were shared. TCRdb keeps only in-frame clones here, not all; method: immunoSEQ multiplex PCR. V, J and clone size were drawn from that table, and D and trimming were deduced from the DNA. There are roughly 100,000 clones in the sample; 76% occur only once, and roughly 2% lies in the top ten. Sequenced input: PBMCs. The chain combines TRBV11-2 with TRBJ1-6; maybe TRBD1 (5 bases). The TCR originated in a man aged 35-49 years in good health and CMV-seronegative. Written as DNA, the CDR3 is TGTGCCAGCAGCTTACTTTCAGGGTTAACCTATAATTCACCCCTCCACTTT. Protein product: CASSLLSGLTYNSPLHF.